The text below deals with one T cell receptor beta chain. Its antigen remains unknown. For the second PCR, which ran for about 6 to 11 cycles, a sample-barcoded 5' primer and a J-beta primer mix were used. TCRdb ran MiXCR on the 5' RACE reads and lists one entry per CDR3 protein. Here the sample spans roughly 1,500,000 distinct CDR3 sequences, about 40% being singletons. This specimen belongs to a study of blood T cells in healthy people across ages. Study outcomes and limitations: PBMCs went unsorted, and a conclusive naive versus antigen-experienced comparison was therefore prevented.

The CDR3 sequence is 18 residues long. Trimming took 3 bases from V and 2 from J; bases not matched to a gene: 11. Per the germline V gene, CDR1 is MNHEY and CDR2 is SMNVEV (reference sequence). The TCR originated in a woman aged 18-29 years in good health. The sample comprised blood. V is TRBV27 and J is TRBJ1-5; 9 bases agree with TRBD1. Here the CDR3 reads CASSFSPGQGFGNQPQHF. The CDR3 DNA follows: TGTGCCAGCAGTTTTAGCCCGGGACAGGGTTTCGGCAATCAGCCCCAGCATTTT.